One and the same sample provided the 23 T cell receptor beta chains below, sequenced in a study of identical twins. TCRdb fed the 5' RACE reads into MiXCR, producing one record per CDR3 protein. The table includes hundreds of thousands of distinct CDR3 sequences, 6.1% detected once. The material sequenced was naive T cells sorted from blood. The receptors were sampled from a man between 18 and 35 years old in good health.

This clonotype was picked up many times. The chain has TRBV27 and TRBJ2-7, with 12 positions matching TRBD2. Losses at the gene ends were 1 base for V and 5 bases for J; bases not matched to a gene: 15. Germline CDR1 and CDR2: MNHEY and SMNVEV (reference sequence). This CDR3 contains 19 residues. The CDR3: CASSLYFALAGGPSHEQYF. As DNA, the CDR3 is TGTGCCAGCAGTTTATATTTTGCGCTAGCGGGAGGGCCTTCCCACGAGCAGTACTTC.

This clonotype was seen ten or more times. This chain connects TRBV5-1 to TRBJ2-1; 13 bases map to TRBD2. The germline V gene has CDR1 SGHRS and CDR2 YFSETQ. V lost 3 bases and J lost 7; bases outside the gene matches: 4. This CDR3 spans 15 amino acids. CDR3: CASSWTSGSENEQFF. CDR3 bases: TGCGCCAGCAGCTGGACTAGCGGGAGTGAGAATGAGCAGTTCTTC.

This clonotype was seen many times. The chain couples TRBV3-1 to TRBJ1-5; D uncertain. CDR1 and CDR2 from the germline V gene are LGHDT and YNNKEL (reference sequence). The CDR3 is made up of 15 amino acids. V shed 0 bases and J shed 4 bases, with 10 bases lying between them. The CDR3 DNA sequence: TGTGCCAGCAGCCAAGACTTAACGGAGAATCAGCCCCAGCATTTT. Protein product: CASSQDLTENQPQHF.

This clonotype was picked up a small number of times. The chain combines TRBV27 with TRBJ2-1, with D possibly TRBD1 on 6 matching bases. The ends were cut back, 3 bases at V and 9 bases at J, with 12 bases in the middle. Germline V gene data show CDR1 as MNHEY and CDR2 as SMNVEV (reference sequence). The CDR3 is 13 amino acids. CDR3 region: CASSLDSSPEQFF. For the CDR3, the DNA is TGTGCCAGCAGTTTGGACAGCTCTCCTGAGCAGTTCTTC.

V gene TRBV19 combines with J gene TRBJ2-1; maybe TRBD2 (6 bases). CDR1 is LNHDA, CDR2 SQIVND, per germline (reference sequence). The CDR3 totals 13 residues. V shed 6 bases and J shed 10 bases, with 16 bases lying between them. The CDR3 DNA reads TGTGCCAGTAGCCTTAGCGGTATAGGGGAGCAGTTCTTC. This gives the protein CASSLSGIGEQFF.

This clonotype was recorded many times. This rearrangement joins TRBV20-1 to TRBJ1-2; D possibly corresponds to TRBD1 (5 bases). This CDR3 contains 13 residues. Germline assignment: CDR1 DFQATT and CDR2 SNEGSKA (reference sequence). Between the trimmed V and J ends, which lost 6 bases and 3 bases, there was a span of 14 bases. CDR3 nucleotide sequence: TGCAGTGCACATAAGGGGTATGACTATGGCTACACCTTC. Residues: CSAHKGYDYGYTF.

There are many counts of this clonotype. The V call is TRBV7-2, the J call TRBJ2-1; TRBD2 aligns across 8 bases. Looked up from germline, CDR1 is SGHTA and CDR2 is FQGNSA. J lost 6 bases, V lost 3 bases, and 4 bases had no gene match. CDR3 length equals 14 residues. CDR3 amino acids: CASSFAGGRNEQFF. The CDR3 nucleotides read TGTGCCAGCAGCTTTGCGGGAGGTCGCAATGAGCAGTTCTTC.

The J gene is TRBJ2-1, the V gene TRBV20-1; 9 bases map to TRBD2. The CDR3 has 16 residues. Germline lookup yields CDR1 DFQATT and CDR2 SNEGSKA (reference sequence). Unmatched junction bases numbered 11, after V lost 5 bases and J lost 3 bases. CDR3 residues: CSAGTLAGANYNEQFF. CDR3 coding DNA: TGCAGTGCTGGAACCTTAGCGGGAGCCAACTACAATGAGCAGTTCTTC.

With respect to this clonotype: A much larger clone lies a single base off, so this may be a read error. The V gene is TRBV12-3 or TRBV12-4, the J gene TRBJ2-7, with 8 bases matching TRBD1. The CDR3 is 16 amino acids. The V and J ends lost 2 bases and 5 bases, in that order; junction bases with no gene match: 11. DNA of the CDR3: TGTGCCAGCAGTTTACGTCATCAGGGGGCTAAGGACGAGCAGTACTTC. Amino acids: CASSLRHQGAKDEQYF.

V gene TRBV20-1 combines with J gene TRBJ2-7, with 9 bases lining up with TRBD2. Germline V gene sequence: CDR1 DFQATT, CDR2 SNEGSKA (reference sequence). V dropped 5 bases and J dropped 6; count of bases not matched to a gene: 11. The CDR3 loop spans 14 amino acids. The chain's CDR3 is CSAPDQAGGREQYF. The CDR3, as DNA: TGCAGTGCTCCTGACCAAGCGGGAGGTCGCGAGCAGTACTTC.

In its sample, this clonotype was seen many times. The chain has TRBV7-2 and TRBJ2-4; D remains unclear. The length of the CDR3 is 14 residues. Germline V gene sequence: CDR1 SGHTA, CDR2 FQGNSA. This CDR3 is CASGPWYVKNIQYF. CDR3 DNA: TGTGCGAGTGGCCCGTGGTACGTCAAAAACATTCAGTACTTC.

The chain combines TRBV15 with TRBJ1-5; perhaps TRBD1 as D (6 bases). This CDR3 is 16 amino acids long. Germline V gene data show CDR1 as LNHNV and CDR2 as YYDKDF (reference sequence). The V end was cut by 1 base, the J end by 7 bases, with 17 bases between. In DNA, the CDR3 is TGTGCCACCAGCAGAGGACAGGTCGTAGGTGGGCAGCCCCAGCATTTT. Amino acids: CATSRGQVVGGQPQHF.

This clonotype was seen repeatedly, ten times or more. V usage is TRBV28 and J usage is TRBJ1-2; 9 bases match TRBD1. V was pared by 4 bases and J by 6 bases, with 6 bases of the junction left unmatched. Germline V gene lookup returns CDR1 MDHEN and CDR2 SYDVKM. The CDR3 runs to 14 residues. CDR3 DNA: TGTGCCAGCAGTTCCGGGGGACAGGGACATGGCTACACCTTC. Translated: CASSSGGQGHGYTF.

This clonotype came up many times. The gene calls are TRBV5-1 and TRBJ1-2; D might be TRBD1 (5 bases). V lost 0 bases, J lost 10 bases, and 13 bases lay in between. Germline loops: CDR1 SGHRS, CDR2 YFSETQ. The CDR3 totals 13 residues. The CDR3 loop is CASSLVFGDPYTF. Written as DNA, the CDR3 is TGCGCCAGCAGCTTGGTATTTGGGGACCCCTACACCTTC.

This clonotype appeared many times. This sequence joins TRBV29-1 and TRBJ1-1; no definite D call. CDR1 SQVTM and CDR2 ANQGSEA come from the germline V gene. Trimming stripped 7 bases from V and 6 bases from J, with 12 bases between. The CDR3 totals 11 residues. CDR3 in DNA: TGCAGCGCCGTTCAGGTTTCTGAAGCTTTCTTT. It codes for CSAVQVSEAFF.

This clonotype has a count of ten or more. The J gene is TRBJ1-6, the V gene TRBV12-3 or TRBV12-4, with a tentative D call TRBD1 (5 bases). The CDR3 spans 17 residues. V lost 0 bases, J lost 5 bases, and 14 bases lay in between. CDR3 bases: TGTGCCAGCAGTTTAGCGTTGGGGCAGGCGCATAATTCACCCCTCCACTTT. This codes for CASSLALGQAHNSPLHF.

The sample holds a few counts of this clonotype. CDR3 region: CASSPGTKSPSGYF. The CDR3 region has the DNA TGTGCCAGCTCCCCCGGGACTAAAAGCCCCTCGGGGTACTTC. V gene TRBV7-8 combines with J gene TRBJ2-7; 7 bases fit TRBD2. The CDR3 loop spans 14 amino acids. The ends lost 8 bases at V and 12 bases at J; junction bases unmatched: 19. Germline CDR1 SGHVS, CDR2 FQNEAQ.

Ten or more counts support this clonotype. The rearrangement links TRBV13 to TRBJ2-7; possible D gene TRBD1, 5 bases. The V and J ends lost 3 bases and 1 base respectively, with 10 bases between them. CDR1 PRHDT and CDR2 FYEKMQ come from the germline V gene (reference sequence). This CDR3 contains 14 residues. CDR3 in amino acids: CASSFGGASYEQYV. Written as DNA, the CDR3 is TGTGCCAGCAGCTTTGGTGGGGCATCCTACGAGCAGTACGTC.

This clonotype came up many times. V is TRBV9 and J is TRBJ1-2; TRBD1 might be the D (5 bases). The CDR3 extends over 14 amino acids. V lost 0 bases and J lost 7, with 13 bases in between. Per the germline V gene, CDR1 is SGDLS and CDR2 is YYNGEE. In nucleotides, the CDR3 is TGTGCCAGCAGCGTAGATGTATCGGGGGGTGGCTACACCTTC. Translating gives CASSVDVSGGGYTF.

This clonotype appeared a few times. The gene calls are TRBV4-2 and TRBJ2-7, with D hard to call. This CDR3 has 12 residues. The germline gives CDR1 LGHNA, CDR2 YNFKEQ. The V gene lost 6 bases and the J gene lost 0 bases, with 6 bases spanning the gap. The CDR3 region is CASSDLSYEQYF. The CDR3 bases are TGTGCCAGCAGTGATCTCTCCTACGAGCAGTACTTC.

This clonotype turned up a few times. The DNA of the CDR3 is TGCGCCAGCAGCCAAGAATCCGGGACTAGCGGGAGGGCCGCAGAGACCCAGTACTTC. Protein product: CASSQESGTSGRAAETQYF. This chain uses TRBV4-3 with TRBJ2-5, with 16 nucleotides matching TRBD2. This CDR3 has 19 residues. CDR1 is LGHNA, CDR2 YSLEER, per germline. J gave up 4 bases and V 0 bases, and 8 bases lay outside the gene matches.

This chain uses TRBV11-2 with TRBJ2-3; the match to TRBD2 covers 15 bases. In germline, CDR1 is SGHAT, CDR2 FQNNGV. Trimming cost V 3 bases and J 4 bases; bases outside gene matches: 11. CDR3 length: 19 residues. The CDR3 is CASSLPAGLAGGYSDTQYF. The CDR3 bases are TGTGCCAGCAGCTTGCCCGCGGGACTAGCGGGAGGCTATTCAGATACGCAGTATTTT.

This clonotype was picked up many times. The chain carries TRBV6-1 and TRBJ2-3; 7 bases are shared with TRBD2. V shed 8 bases, J shed 1 base, and the junction held 9 bases outside the gene matches. The CDR3 has 15 residues. The germline CDR1 and CDR2 sequences are MNHNS and SASEGT. The CDR3, as DNA: TGTGCCAGCGCACAACCGGGACTACGCACAGATACGCAGTATTTT. Residues: CASAQPGLRTDTQYF.